A selection of T cell receptor beta chains follows, all from one sample in a study of T-cell memory formation after mild COVID-19. TCRdb independently ran MiXCR on the 5' RACE reads; one entry per CDR3 protein. The sample yields about 400,000 distinct CDR3 sequences, roughly 14% seen once. The sample comprised PBMCs or a T cell subset sorted from them (not recorded which). The source is a man aged 18-30 years who had mild COVID-19 (a few samples of this study predate the infection). Cell type and time point are not known. The CDR3 runs from the conserved cysteine through the conserved F or W. D genes are given only for firm matches. Where a row states a size, it is once, few, many or the class of an expanded clone; other rows omit it.

>TRBJ1-1|TRBV6-5|14|few|-
CASSYRAGGTEAFF
TGTGCCAGCAGTTACAGGGCCGGGGGCACTGAAGCTTTCTTT
>TRBJ1-5|TRBV7-2|12|-|-
CASSSNSQPQHF
TGTGCCAGCAGCTCCAACTCACAGCCCCAGCATTTT
>TRBJ2-3|TRBV7-2|13|-|-
CASSPLLTDTQYF
TGTGCCAGCAGCCCCCTGCTAACAGATACGCAGTATTTT
>TRBJ1-5|TRBV2|11|few|-
CASSLDQPQHF
TGTGCCAGCAGTTTGGATCAGCCCCAGCATTTT
>TRBJ1-1|TRBV12-3/TRBV12-4|13|many|-
CASSLNRATEAFF
TGTGCCAGCAGTCTAAACAGGGCCACTGAAGCTTTCTTT
>TRBJ2-5|TRBV5-1|14|few|TRBD2
CASRAGLGRETQYF
TGCGCCAGCAGGGCGGGACTAGGAAGAGAGACCCAGTACTTC
>TRBJ1-2|TRBV4-1|18|-|TRBD1
CASSQIMVGQTSDYGYTF
TGCGCCAGCAGCCAAATTATGGTGGGACAGACTTCTGACTATGGCTACACCTTC
>TRBJ1-5|TRBV20-1|17|-|TRBD1
CSARDSTGGGGNQPQHF
TGCAGTGCTAGAGATTCCACAGGGGGAGGTGGCAATCAGCCCCAGCATTTT
>TRBJ1-2|TRBV6-5|16|many|TRBD1
CASSYEWDRGLGGYTF
TGTGCCAGCAGTTACGAGTGGGACAGGGGGCTGGGCGGCTACACCTTC
>TRBJ2-5|TRBV10-3|15|few|-
CAISLQGRGQETQYF
TGTGCCATCAGTCTACAGGGGAGGGGGCAAGAGACCCAGTACTTC
>TRBJ1-1|TRBV24-1|13|-|TRBD1
CAISSRTGAEAFF
TGTGCCATCTCTTCCCGGACAGGGGCTGAAGCTTTCTTT
>TRBJ1-2|TRBV5-1|14|-|TRBD1
CASRTGQLTYGYTF
TGCGCCAGCAGAACGGGACAGTTGACCTATGGCTACACCTTC
>TRBJ1-1|TRBV20-1|18|few|TRBD1
CSARDRFRGLSVNTEAFF
TGCAGTGCTAGAGATAGGTTCAGGGGGCTGTCGGTGAACACTGAAGCTTTCTTT
>TRBJ1-1|TRBV7-9|13|few|-
CASSLGGDPEAFF
TGTGCCAGCAGCTTGGGGGGGGATCCTGAAGCTTTCTTT